The 15 T cell receptor beta chains below were found in one sample sequenced in a study of blood T cell repertoires in COVID-19. Assay used: immunoSEQ multiplex PCR; TCRdb lists only in-frame clones, some missing. The table has fewer than 300,000 clones, about 91% seen once; the top ten hold just over 2.5%. The sequenced sample consisted of peripheral blood. These receptors originate from a person aged 18-35 years with COVID-19, enrolled during active disease.

This rearrangement joins TRBV9 to TRBJ2-5; 11 nucleotides line up with TRBD2. CDR1 is SGDLS and CDR2 is YYNGEE in the germline V gene. The length of the CDR3 is 16 residues. V was clipped by 3 bases and J by 3 bases; unmatched bases: 7. CDR3 in amino acids: CASSELLAGVEETQYF. The DNA of the CDR3 is TGTGCCAGCAGCGAGTTACTAGCGGGAGTGGAAGAGACCCAGTACTTC.

The rearrangement links TRBV6-5 to TRBJ2-2, with D possibly matching TRBD1 (5 bases). The CDR3 totals 13 residues. V was clipped by 7 bases and J by 6 bases, with 12 bases between them. Per germline, CDR1 MNHEY and CDR2 SVGAGI. The CDR3 nucleotides read TGTGCCAGCAACTTCAGGGATGCCGGGGAGCTGTTTTTT. This encodes CASNFRDAGELFF.

About this clone itself: The same CDR3 can be traced to other DNA sequences in this sample. The genes are TRBV2 and TRBJ2-1; D not resolved. The CDR3 loop spans 12 amino acids. V shed 6 bases and J shed 4 bases, with 7 bases lying between them. CDR1 and CDR2 (germline): SNHLY, FYNNEI. The CDR3 reads CASSQNYNEQFF. DNA for the CDR3: TGTGCCAGCAGCCAAAATTACAATGAGCAGTTCTTC.

V gene TRBV27 combines with J gene TRBJ2-1; 10 nucleotides agree with TRBD2. The V gene's germline CDR1 is MNHEY and CDR2 SMNVEV (reference sequence). V gave up 7 bases and J gave up 8 bases; unmatched junction bases: 8. The CDR3 totals 14 residues. Here the CDR3 reads CASIKLAGLDEQFF. The CDR3 DNA follows: TGTGCCAGCATCAAACTAGCGGGACTCGATGAGCAGTTCTTC.

The chain combines TRBV9 with TRBJ2-7; 12 bases match TRBD2. The germline gives CDR1 SGDLS, CDR2 YYNGEE. V was clipped by 3 bases and J by 3 bases; unmatched bases: 7. The CDR3 loop spans 16 amino acids. The CDR3 reads CASSAAGLAGIYEQYF. DNA of the CDR3: TGTGCCAGCAGCGCAGCCGGACTAGCGGGAATCTACGAGCAGTACTTC.

The chain combines TRBV5-6 with TRBJ2-7, with 8 positions matching TRBD1. Germline CDR1 is SGHDT and CDR2 is YYEEEE. This CDR3 is built from 15 residues. Unmatched junction bases numbered 8, after V lost 3 bases and J lost 3 bases. The CDR3 bases are TGTGCCAGCAGCTCCATAGGGACAGGCTACTACGAGCAGTACTTC. Its translation is CASSSIGTGYYEQYF. Full variable domain (remainder filled in from reference TRBV5-6 and TRBJ2-7): DAGVTQSPTHLIKTRGQQVTLRCSPKSGHDTVSWYQQALGQGPQFIFQYYEEEERQRGNFPDRFSGHQFPNYSSELNVNALLLGDSALYLCASSSIGTGYYEQYFGPGTRLTVT.

The chain joins TRBV5-4 to TRBJ2-5; tentatively, D is TRBD2 (5 bases). The CDR3 contains 13 residues. V was shortened by 7 bases and J by 2 bases, with 12 bases between the two germline ends. CDR1 SGHNT and CDR2 YYREEE come from the germline V gene (reference sequence). As DNA, the CDR3 is TGTGCCAGCGGAGGAGTACCACAAGAGACCCAGTACTTC. Its protein product is CASGGVPQETQYF.

Concerning this clone itself: This same CDR3 is encoded by further DNA sequences in the sample. This chain connects TRBV27 to TRBJ2-1, with D hard to call. CDR3 size: 13 residues. Looked up from germline, CDR1 is MNHEY and CDR2 is SMNVEV (reference sequence). V shed 11 bases and J shed 0 bases, with 11 bases lying between them. CDR3 region: CASRRGSYNEQFF. In DNA, the CDR3 is TGTGCCTCCAGACGCGGCTCCTACAATGAGCAGTTCTTC.

The CDR3 protein is CASSPYHGTNTYEQYF. Written as DNA, the CDR3 is TGTGCCAGCTCACCCTACCACGGGACAAATACCTACGAGCAGTACTTC. The chain employs TRBV18 and TRBJ2-7; possible D gene TRBD1, 6 bases. Germline V gene lookup returns CDR1 KGHSH and CDR2 LQKENI. CDR3 length equals 16 residues. V lost 3 bases and J 2 bases, leaving 17 bases between the germline ends.

CDR3 coding DNA: TGTGCCTGGAGCAATGGGGGGGATGGGGAGCAGTACTTC. Amino acid sequence: CAWSNGGDGEQYF. V and J are TRBV30 and TRBJ2-7; TRBD2 matches at 7 bases. The CDR3 runs to 13 residues. The V gene's germline CDR1 is GTSNPN and CDR2 SVGIG (reference sequence). Trimming at V came to 3 bases and at J to 7 bases, leaving 9 bases not matched to a gene.

The rearrangement uses TRBV6-6 and TRBJ2-3; 9 bases are a match to TRBD2. This CDR3 has 16 amino acids. The trim removed 4 bases at V and 3 bases at J, leaving 8 bases unmatched. The germline V gene encodes CDR1 MNHNY and CDR2 SVGAGI (reference sequence). CDR3 coding DNA: TGTGCCAGCAGTTGGACCGGGACTAGCAGGACAGATACGCAGTATTTT. Translation: CASSWTGTSRTDTQYF.

The V gene is TRBV3-1 (or the pseudogene TRBV3-2), the J gene TRBJ2-1; tentative D call: TRBD2 (6 bases). CDR1 is LGHDT and CDR2 is YNNKEL in the germline V gene (reference sequence). The CDR3 loop spans 16 amino acids. The V end lost 0 bases, the J end lost 4 bases, and 13 bases lay between the germline ends. The CDR3 bases are TGTGCCAGCAGCCAAGACTCGAGTAGCGGATACAATGAGCAGTTCTTC. This translates into CASSQDSSSGYNEQFF.

This clone occurred once. The genes are TRBV29-1 and TRBJ1-1; maybe TRBD1 (6 bases). Germline CDR1 SQVTM, CDR2 ANQGSEA. The CDR3 is made up of 13 amino acids. Trimming removed 6 bases at V and 4 bases at J, with 15 bases between. CDR3 in amino acids: CSVRQDLGTEAFF. CDR3 in DNA: TGCAGCGTCCGACAGGACCTCGGCACTGAAGCTTTCTTT.

This clone was seen only a few times. The chain links TRBV7-9 to TRBJ1-2; 10 nucleotides align to TRBD1. The CDR3 sequence is 16 residues long. J lost 2 bases, V lost 5 bases, and 8 bases had no gene match. Germline loops: CDR1 SEHNR, CDR2 FQNEAQ (reference sequence). This CDR3 is CASSKGLTGGNYGYTF. CDR3 DNA sequence: TGTGCCAGCAGCAAGGGCTTGACAGGGGGCAACTATGGCTACACCTTC. Looking up the rest from reference TRBV7-9 and TRBJ1-2 gives the full variable domain: DTGVSQNPRHKITKRGQNVTFRCDPISEHNRLYWYRQTLGQGPEFLTYFQNEAQLEKSRLLSDRFSAERPKGSFSTLEIQRTEQGDSAMYLCASSKGLTGGNYGYTFGSGTRLTVV.

The V call is TRBV30, the J call TRBJ2-3; no clear D gene. CDR1 is GTSNPN and CDR2 is SVGIG in the germline V gene (reference sequence). The V end lost 1 base, the J end lost 0 bases, and 11 bases lay between the germline ends. The CDR3 totals 15 residues. DNA of the CDR3: TGTGCCTGGAGTGGGCAGATGACTAGCACAGATACGCAGTATTTT. Amino acids: CAWSGQMTSTDTQYF. Full variable domain (remainder filled in from reference TRBV30 and TRBJ2-3): SQTIHQWPATLVQPVGSPLSLECTVEGTSNPNLYWYRQAAGRGLQLLFYSVGIGQISSEVPQNLSASRPQDRQFILSSKKLLLSDSGFYLCAWSGQMTSTDTQYFGPGTRLTVL.